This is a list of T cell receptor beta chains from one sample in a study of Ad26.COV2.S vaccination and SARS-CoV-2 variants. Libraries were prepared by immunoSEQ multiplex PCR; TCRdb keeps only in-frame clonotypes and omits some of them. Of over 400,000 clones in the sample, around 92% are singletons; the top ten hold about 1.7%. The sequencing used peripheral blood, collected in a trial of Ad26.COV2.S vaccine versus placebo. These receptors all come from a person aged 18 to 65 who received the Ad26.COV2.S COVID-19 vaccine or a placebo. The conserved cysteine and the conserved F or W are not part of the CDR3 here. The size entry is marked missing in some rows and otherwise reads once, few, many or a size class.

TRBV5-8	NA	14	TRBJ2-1	ASSSGRDRDYNEQF
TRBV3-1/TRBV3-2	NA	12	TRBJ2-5	ASSQVNREETQY
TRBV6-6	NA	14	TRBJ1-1	ASSPRRATENTEAF
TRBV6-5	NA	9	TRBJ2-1	ASNRGAAEF
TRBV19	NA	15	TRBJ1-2	ASSSGSVSQLGYGYT
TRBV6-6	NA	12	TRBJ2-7	ASSYSTPAYEQY
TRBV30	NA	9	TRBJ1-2	AWASYYGYT
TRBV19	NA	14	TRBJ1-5	ASSIGDRGSNQPQH
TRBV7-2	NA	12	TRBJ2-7	ASSLRYGLDEQY
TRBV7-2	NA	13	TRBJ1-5	ASSLGGGVNQPQH
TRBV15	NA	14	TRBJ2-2	ATSRDSSPGFGELF
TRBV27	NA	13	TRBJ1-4	ASSLRVAGNEKLF
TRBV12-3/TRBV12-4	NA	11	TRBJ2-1	ASSYREYNEQF
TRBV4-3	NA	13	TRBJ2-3	ASSQLAGVADTQY
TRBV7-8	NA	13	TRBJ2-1	ASSSPGGSYNEQF
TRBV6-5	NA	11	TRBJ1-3	ASMVSSGNTIY
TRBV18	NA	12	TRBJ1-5	ASSQQGSNQPQH
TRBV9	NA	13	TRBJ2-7	ASSVGRQGPYEQY
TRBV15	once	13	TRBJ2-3	ATSRDNWDTDTQY
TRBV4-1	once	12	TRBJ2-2	ASSPQGNTGELF
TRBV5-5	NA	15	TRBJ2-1	ASSSSGGAGTYNEQF
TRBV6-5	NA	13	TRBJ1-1	ASSYDRGRNTEAF
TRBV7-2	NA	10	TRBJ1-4	ASSHRNEKLF
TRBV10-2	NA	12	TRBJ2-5	ASSELGGQETQY
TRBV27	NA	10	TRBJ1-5	GSGGINQPQH
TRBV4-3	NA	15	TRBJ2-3	ASSQALRDRNTDTQY
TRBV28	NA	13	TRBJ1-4	ASSPSTAGFEKLF
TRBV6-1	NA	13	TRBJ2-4	ASSEPGSPKNIQY
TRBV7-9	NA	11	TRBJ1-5	ASSLGDLSPQH
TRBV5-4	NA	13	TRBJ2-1	ASSLKRGADNEQF
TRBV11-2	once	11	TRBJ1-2	ASSLRGVYGYT
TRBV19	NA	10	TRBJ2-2	ATLAGFGELF
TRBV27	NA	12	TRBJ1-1	ASSPTSKNTEAF
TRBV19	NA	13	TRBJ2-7	ASSSRDRATYEQY
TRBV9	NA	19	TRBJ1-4	ASSVGPLRDRQGNSNEKLF
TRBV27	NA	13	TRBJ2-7	ASSSRGGPSYEQY
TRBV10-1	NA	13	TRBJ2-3	ASSGLGDSTDTQY
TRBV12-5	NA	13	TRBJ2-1	ASGLVLAGYNEQF
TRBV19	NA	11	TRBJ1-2	ASSKTGDYGYT
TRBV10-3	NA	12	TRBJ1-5	AISRQGGNQPQH
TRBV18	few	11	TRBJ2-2	ASSPPNTGELF
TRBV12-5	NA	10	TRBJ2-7	ASGAPRGEQY
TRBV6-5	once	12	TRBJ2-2	ASSYGGSTGELF
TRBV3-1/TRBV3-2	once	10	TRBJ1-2	ASSQVPEGYT
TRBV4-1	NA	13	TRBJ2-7	ASSQVNRGRNEQY
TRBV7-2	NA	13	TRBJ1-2	ASSLGGTAGYGYT
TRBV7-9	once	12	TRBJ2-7	ASTVSGGAYEQY
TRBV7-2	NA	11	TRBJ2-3	ASSPRGSDTQY
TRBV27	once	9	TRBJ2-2	ASDNTGELF
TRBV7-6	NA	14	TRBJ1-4	ASSLGAWGTNEKLF
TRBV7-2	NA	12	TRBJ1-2	ASSSRQKLYGYT
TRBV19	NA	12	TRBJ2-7	ASSYFGEGYEQY
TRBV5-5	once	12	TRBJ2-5	ASSRGLAEETQY
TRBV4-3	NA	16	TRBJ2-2	ASSHHGTPFANTGELF
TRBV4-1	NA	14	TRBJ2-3	ASSQDGRGATDTQY
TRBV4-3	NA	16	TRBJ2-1	ASSQDLYGGSSYNEQF
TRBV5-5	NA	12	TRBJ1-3	ASSSQASGNTIY
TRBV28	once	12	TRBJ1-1	ASRPGQGATEAF